The source of this T cell receptor beta chain is a study of response to subunit inactivated influenza vaccine. CDR3 size: 14 residues. V lost 3 bases, J lost 2 bases, and 13 bases lay in between. The germline gives CDR1 DFQATT, CDR2 SNEGSKA (reference sequence). TCRdb passed the RT-PCR reads through MiXCR, listing each CDR3 protein once. The table shows hundreds of thousands of distinct CDR3 sequences, with about 11% occurring only once. The sample was also linked to a second study, of T cells expressing NK-cell markers. From that report: Generation of TCR beta cDNA was performed by 5'RACE template switching incorporating UMIs. In sorted CD3+CD56+NKG2C+, CD3+CD56+NKG2C- and CD3+CD56-NKG2C+ T cells, TCR beta repertoires were obtained. The study sequenced eight donors, seven HCMV-seropositive and one seronegative.

The sequencing here drew on PBMCs from blood, taken on the day of vaccination. The chain is built from TRBV20-1 and TRBJ2-5; the D gene is possibly TRBD2 (6 bases). This receptor was obtained from a man between 45 and 60 years old who received an inactivated influenza vaccine. CDR3 nucleotides: TGCAGTGCTAGGCGCGCCGCGGGACAAGAGACCCAGTACTTC. This encodes CSARRAAGQETQYF.